A selection of T cell receptor beta chains follows, all from one sample in a study of shared clonotypes between healthy human individuals. TCRdb keeps only in-frame clones here, not all; method: immunoSEQ multiplex PCR. The data hold 2 million to 3 million clones, with just over 90% observed a single time. The sequencing sample was made of naive CD4+ T cells sorted from blood. All receptors derive from a man aged 18-30 years in good health. Each CDR3 is given with its conserved first and last residue. A D gene is named only where the DNA matches it firmly. Part of the rows lack a size; the others show once, few, many or a class for expanded clones.

V gene	D gene	clone size	J gene	CDR3 protein	CDR3 DNA
TRBV6-6	.	.	TRBJ1-6	CASSYSMDSPLHF	TGTGCCAGCAGTTACTCTATGGATTCACCCCTCCACTTT
TRBV7-2	.	.	TRBJ2-7	CASSSRGPPYEQYF	TGTGCCAGCAGCTCCCGGGGTCCGCCCTACGAGCAGTACTTC
TRBV5-1	.	.	TRBJ1-4	CASSLTGFGGSNEKLFF	TGCGCCAGCAGCTTGACGGGCTTCGGGGGTTCCAATGAAAAACTGTTTTTT
TRBV30	.	.	TRBJ1-1	CAWSAPLGRYGENTEAFF	TGTGCCTGGAGTGCGCCCCTCGGCCGATACGGGGAGAACACTGAAGCTTTCTTT
TRBV4-3	.	.	TRBJ2-3	CASSQDRGWTQYF	TGCGCCAGCAGCCAAGATCGGGGGTGGACGCAGTATTTT
TRBV11-3	.	.	TRBJ2-1	CASSLGGLKYNEQFF	TGTGCCAGCAGCTTGGGGGGACTGAAATACAATGAGCAGTTCTTC
TRBV19	.	.	TRBJ2-3	CASSIFGETTDTQYF	TGTGCCAGTAGTATATTCGGGGAGACCACAGATACGCAGTATTTT
TRBV25-1	.	.	TRBJ1-1	CASSDTGVGEAFF	TGTGCCAGCAGTGATACCGGGGTGGGTGAAGCTTTCTTT
TRBV5-1	.	once	TRBJ2-7	CASSLRITSYEQYF	TGCGCCAGCAGCTTGAGGATTACCTCCTACGAGCAGTACTTC
TRBV11-2	TRBD2	.	TRBJ2-3	CASSHITPGLTIDTDTQYF	TGTGCCAGCAGTCATATTACTCCGGGACTAACAATTGACACAGATACGCAGTATTTT
TRBV7-2	TRBD2	.	TRBJ2-7	CASSGSPRGSREQYF	TGTGCCAGTAGCGGGAGCCCCCGGGGTTCGCGCGAGCAGTACTTC
TRBV7-9	.	.	TRBJ2-5	CASSLVTGEETQYF	TGTGCCAGCAGCTTAGTTACCGGGGAAGAGACCCAGTACTTC
TRBV5-1	.	.	TRBJ2-3	CASSESGNRADTQYF	TGCGCCAGCAGCGAATCCGGGAACAGGGCAGATACGCAGTATTTT
TRBV27	.	.	TRBJ2-7	CASFPFGGDDEQYF	TGTGCCAGCTTCCCGTTCGGGGGCGACGACGAGCAGTACTTC
TRBV25-1	TRBD2	.	TRBJ2-2	CASSELGEREAGELFF	TGTGCCAGCAGTGAACTCGGGGAGCGGGAGGCCGGGGAGCTGTTTTTT
TRBV28	.	.	TRBJ1-1	CASSTPPGTNTEAFF	TGTGCCAGCAGTACGCCGCCAGGGACTAACACTGAAGCTTTCTTT
TRBV29-1	.	.	TRBJ1-1	CSSPGPAEAFF	TGCAGCTCCCCGGGACCGGCTGAAGCTTTCTTT
TRBV6-5	.	.	TRBJ1-2	CASSYTRGKANYGYTF	TGTGCCAGCAGTTACACGCGCGGGAAAGCTAACTATGGCTACACCTTC